This record concerns one T cell receptor (beta chain) sequence. The sample originates from a study of CD8+ T cells in alopecia areata. Once RNA had been extracted, it was reverse transcribed into cDNA to act as the sequencing template. Generated by immunoSEQ multiplex PCR, the TCRdb table keeps only in-frame clones and is missing some. The sample records 250,000 to 350,000 clones, roughly 60% being singletons. Treatment denoted: oral pan-JAK inhibitor, 5-10 mg twice daily. The ends were cut back, 0 bases at V and 3 bases at J, with 8 bases in the middle. This CDR3 is 14 amino acids long. Germline V gene sequence: CDR1 SQVTM, CDR2 ANQGSEA.

The clonotype originates from a human donor with alopecia areata. Sequencing used CD4+ T cells sorted from blood, obtained at week 52, from a patient treated with tofacitinib. This sequence joins TRBV29-1 and TRBJ1-4; no definite D call. CDR3 coding DNA: TGCAGCGTTGAAGATTACAGCCCTAATGAAAAACTGTTTTTT. Protein: CSVEDYSPNEKLFF.